The 30 T cell receptor beta chains listed next were all sequenced from one sample in a study of post-analysis software for immune sequencing data (dated by TCRdb to about 2015). These receptors have no identified antigens. To prepare the library, PCR was applied. Sequencing took place on an Illumina HiSeq 2500. To reduce PCR and sequencing biases, unique molecular identifiers were built into the TCR beta cDNA libraries. The public reads were reprocessed in TCRdb via fastp at Q25 and MiXCR, keeping in-frame beta chains. Rows are combined by CDR3 protein, so each entry shows the most common genes and DNA. This sample has 650,000 to 900,000 distinct CDR3 sequences in its table, and roughly 46% of those were observed once. The biggest ten clones account for 4.9% of the sample. Findings and caveats that apply to the study as a whole: Four to six TRBV segments, including TRBV5-6, TRBV5-1 and TRBV20-1, were significantly more frequent in patients than controls.

Sequencing used blood. These TCRs come from a girl between 5 and 17 years old with multiple sclerosis.

The CDR3 DNA follows: TGCGCCAGCAGTGAGCCACAGGGGAGCACAGATACGCAGTATTTT. It translates to CASSEPQGSTDTQYF. The genes are TRBV10-1 and TRBJ2-3, with 7 bases lining up with TRBD1. This CDR3 has 15 residues. Unmatched junction bases numbered 2, after V lost 2 bases and J lost 0 bases. CDR1 and CDR2 (germline): WNHNN, SYGVQD (reference sequence).

There are a few counts of this clonotype. The chain has TRBV7-2 and TRBJ2-3; 8 bases line up with TRBD2. CDR3 length equals 16 residues. The junction had 6 bases not matched to a gene; V was cut back by 4 bases and J by 0 bases. Germline CDR1 and CDR2: SGHTA and FQGNSA. The CDR3: CASSSRGGPSTDTQYF. CDR3 bases: TGTGCCAGCAGCTCCCGGGGGGGACCTAGCACAGATACGCAGTATTTT.

The sample holds a few counts of this clonotype. The V gene is TRBV4-2, the J gene TRBJ2-5; 8 bases fit TRBD2. The end of the DNA aligns better with TRBJ2-7, so the J call may be wrong. This CDR3 contains 15 residues. The V gene's germline CDR1 is LGHNA and CDR2 YNFKEQ. DNA for the CDR3: TGTGCCAGCAGCCTAGAGGGGACTAGGTCTAACGAGCAGTACTTC. This encodes CASSLEGTRSNEQYF.

V and J are TRBV4-3 and TRBJ2-1, with TRBD2 matching 7 bases. J lost 3 bases, V lost 4 bases, and 6 bases had no gene match. The germline V gene has CDR1 LGHNA and CDR2 YSLEER. The CDR3 sequence is 15 residues long. CDR3 nucleotides: TGCGCCAGCAGCCCAGGGAGGGACTACTACAATGAGCAGTTCTTC. Translating gives CASSPGRDYYNEQFF.

The V and J genes are TRBV29-1 and TRBJ2-5; unclear D gene. V gave up 0 bases and J gave up 0 bases, with 14 bases separating them. The germline V gene has CDR1 SQVTM and CDR2 ANQGSEA. CDR3 length: 16 amino acids. CDR3: CSVEDPRRSHQETQYF. The CDR3 DNA follows: TGCAGCGTTGAAGACCCCCGGCGTAGTCACCAAGAGACCCAGTACTTC.

This clonotype was recorded a few times. The CDR3 reads CASSYSDSPGETQYF. The CDR3 DNA follows: TGTGCCAGCAGTTACTCCGACTCCCCGGGGGAGACCCAGTACTTC. The chain carries TRBV6-6 and TRBJ2-5, with D possibly TRBD2 on 5 matching bases. The CDR3 consists of 15 residues. CDR1 and CDR2 from the germline V gene are MNHNY and SVGAGI (reference sequence). Deletions cut 0 bases from V and 5 bases from J, with 13 bases between.

The chain is built from TRBV5-1 and TRBJ1-1; D is uncertain. The V end lost 0 bases, the J end lost 8 bases, and 8 bases lay between the germline ends. There are 12 residues in the CDR3. Germline-derived CDR1 and CDR2 are SGHRS and YFSETQ. The CDR3 is CASSLVGNEAFF. CDR3 sequence (DNA): TGCGCCAGCAGCTTGGTCGGGAACGAAGCTTTCTTT. Full variable domain (missing parts from reference TRBV5-1 and TRBJ1-1): KAGVTQTPRYLIKTRGQQVTLSCSPISGHRSVSWYQQTPGQGLQFLFEYFSETQRNKGNFPGRFSGRQFSNSRSEMNVSTLELGDSALYLCASSLVGNEAFFGQGTRLTVV.

This clonotype turned up a few times. This chain connects TRBV12-3 or TRBV12-4 to TRBJ1-4; D ambiguous. Deletions cut 4 bases from V and 5 bases from J, with 8 bases between. This CDR3 is 13 amino acids long. In DNA, the CDR3 is TGTGCCAGCAGTTATTACTCAAATGAAAAACTGTTTTTT. As protein: CASSYYSNEKLFF.

This clonotype has just a few counts. The J gene is TRBJ2-3, the V gene TRBV6-9, with 14 bases fitting TRBD2. The germline gives CDR1 MNHGY, CDR2 SVAAGI. This CDR3 has 15 residues. The trim removed 5 bases at V and 7 bases at J, leaving 5 bases unmatched. The CDR3 spells CASSPGLAGENTQYF. For the CDR3, the DNA is TGTGCCAGCAGTCCGGGACTAGCGGGAGAGAATACGCAGTATTTT.

J is TRBJ2-1 and V is TRBV20-1; D is uncertain. Deletions cut 3 bases from V and 3 bases from J, with 9 bases between. CDR3 length equals 13 residues. In germline, CDR1 is DFQATT, CDR2 SNEGSKA (reference sequence). CDR3 in amino acids: CSARMVSYNEQFF. The CDR3 DNA sequence: TGCAGTGCTAGGATGGTCAGCTACAATGAGCAGTTCTTC.

V is TRBV7-9 and J is TRBJ2-1; 12 positions agree with TRBD2. CDR1 is SEHNR and CDR2 is FQNEAQ in the germline V gene (reference sequence). The length of the CDR3 is 16 residues. J gave up 7 bases and V 3 bases, and 7 bases lay outside the gene matches. Written as DNA, the CDR3 is TGTGCCAGCAGCTTCCCGACTAGCGGGAGAAGTAATGAGCAGTTCTTC. Translated: CASSFPTSGRSNEQFF.

By share, this clonotype ranks as medium-sized (0.01 to 0.1%). The rearrangement joins TRBV12-3 or TRBV12-4 to TRBJ2-7, with TRBD2 matching 12 bases. The V and J ends lost 7 bases and 2 bases, in that order; junction bases with no gene match: 6. The CDR3 extends over 15 amino acids. For the CDR3, the DNA is TGTGCCAGCACCCTAGGACTAGCGGGACCCTACGAGCAGTACTTC. Translation gives CASTLGLAGPYEQYF.

This rearrangement joins TRBV27 to TRBJ2-3; the match to TRBD1 covers 7 bases. CDR1 is MNHEY and CDR2 is SMNVEV in the germline V gene (reference sequence). This CDR3 region has 12 residues. J was trimmed by 6 bases and V by 6 bases; bases with no gene match: 3. The CDR3 loop reads CASRQGIDTQYF. The CDR3 region has the DNA TGTGCCAGCAGACAGGGGATTGATACGCAGTATTTT.

This clonotype was observed a handful of times. The V call is TRBV7-8, the J call TRBJ2-7; tentative D call: TRBD2 (7 bases). V dropped 4 bases and J dropped 7 bases, with 26 bases sitting between them. The CDR3 covers 17 residues. Germline values: CDR1 SGHVS, CDR2 FQNEAQ. In DNA form, the CDR3 reads TGTGCCAGCAGCTACCCGGGACTAACCACTCATAGGGGGGAGCAGTACTTC. Translating it yields CASSYPGLTTHRGEQYF.

The chain recombines TRBV7-2 with TRBJ2-7; tentative D call: TRBD2 (5 bases). Trimming stripped 5 bases from V and 0 bases from J, with 14 bases between. CDR1 is SGHTA, CDR2 FQGNSA, per germline. The length of the CDR3 is 15 residues. CDR3 residues: CASSPDSSSSYEQYF. CDR3 bases: TGTGCCAGCAGCCCGGACTCTTCGAGCTCCTACGAGCAGTACTTC.

V usage is TRBV6-6 and J usage is TRBJ2-3; 11 nucleotides agree with TRBD2. Germline V lookup: CDR1 MNHNY, CDR2 SVGAGI (reference sequence). There are 16 residues in the CDR3. V dropped 7 bases and J dropped 5; count of bases not matched to a gene: 11. The CDR3 protein is CASIRPGGLAEDTQYF. For the CDR3, the DNA is TGTGCCAGCATTCGCCCGGGGGGACTAGCGGAAGATACGCAGTATTTT.

The V call is TRBV13, the J call TRBJ2-3; D is unclear. Trimming pared 3 bases from V and 0 bases from J, leaving 7 bases between. Germline assignment: CDR1 PRHDT and CDR2 FYEKMQ (reference sequence). CDR3 length: 14 residues. The CDR3 nucleotides are TGTGCCAGCAGCTTTCAGGATAGCACAGATACGCAGTATTTT. It translates to CASSFQDSTDTQYF.

In this sample, this clonotype turned up a few times. The rearrangement uses TRBV12-3 or TRBV12-4 and TRBJ1-2; no reliable D call. The CDR3 length is 12 residues. V lost 6 bases and J 3 bases, leaving 8 bases between the germline ends. DNA of the CDR3: TGTGCCAGCAGCTTCACAGACTATGGCTACACCTTC. Its protein product is CASSFTDYGYTF.

The rearrangement joins TRBV20-1 to TRBJ2-1, with 12 bases that match TRBD1. Germline V gene data show CDR1 as DFQATT and CDR2 as SNEGSKA (reference sequence). The CDR3 has 12 residues. The CDR3 spells CRGRDRGHEQFF. The DNA for the CDR3 is TGCAGAGGCCGGGACAGGGGGCATGAGCAGTTCTTC.

This clonotype was detected ten times or more. The rearrangement links TRBV6-6 to TRBJ2-5; D is uncertain. V lost 8 bases and J lost 1, with 8 bases in between. CDR3 length equals 12 residues. CDR1 is MNHNY, CDR2 SVGAGI, per germline (reference sequence). The CDR3: CASGRVQETQYF. CDR3 nucleotides: TGTGCCAGCGGTAGAGTCCAAGAGACCCAGTACTTC.

The chain is built from TRBV13 and TRBJ2-7; 7 bases line up with TRBD2. Germline V gives CDR1 PRHDT, CDR2 FYEKMQ (reference sequence). The CDR3 contains 15 residues. J lost 2 bases, V lost 0 bases, and 4 bases had no gene match. The DNA of the CDR3 is TGTGCCAGCAGCTTAGGACTAGCGAACCCCTACGAGCAGTACTTC. Amino acid sequence: CASSLGLANPYEQYF.

V gene TRBV12-3 or TRBV12-4 combines with J gene TRBJ2-7; D is possibly TRBD2 (5 bases). This CDR3 spans 15 amino acids. Between the trimmed V and J ends, which lost 5 bases and 0 bases, there was a span of 14 bases. CDR3 residues: CASSPRTHSSYEQYF. CDR3 coding DNA: TGTGCCAGCAGTCCCAGGACTCACAGCTCCTACGAGCAGTACTTC.

The chain joins TRBV25-1 to TRBJ2-1, with 7 bases identical to TRBD2. Germline-derived CDR1 and CDR2 are MGHDK and SYGVNS. The CDR3 is made up of 16 amino acids. Trimming removed 4 bases from V and 6 bases from J; junction bases left unmatched: 12. The CDR3: CASSGRQAGRLNEQFF. The CDR3, as DNA: TGTGCCAGCAGTGGAAGACAAGCGGGGCGCCTCAATGAGCAGTTCTTC.

This clonotype was seen more than once but under ten times. V usage is TRBV29-1 and J usage is TRBJ2-5; D possibly corresponds to TRBD2 (6 bases). V lost 7 bases, J lost 4 bases, and 16 bases lay in between. The CDR3 has 13 amino acids. The germline V gene has CDR1 SQVTM and CDR2 ANQGSEA. The CDR3 sequence is CSGGWEARETQYF. As DNA, the CDR3 is TGCAGCGGGGGGTGGGAGGCTCGAGAGACCCAGTACTTC.

The chain joins TRBV20-1 to TRBJ2-7, with D perhaps TRBD1 (6 bases). The CDR3 length is 14 residues. Per the germline V gene, CDR1 is DFQATT and CDR2 is SNEGSKA (reference sequence). V was pared by 3 bases and J by 4 bases, with 16 bases between. This CDR3 is CSASPRDTYYEQYF. CDR3 in DNA: TGCAGTGCTAGTCCCCGGGACACCTATTACGAGCAGTACTTC.

The rearrangement uses TRBV20-1 and TRBJ2-5; D is perhaps TRBD1 or TRBD2 (5 bases each). The length of the CDR3 is 15 residues. CDR1 and CDR2 from the germline V gene are DFQATT and SNEGSKA (reference sequence). The V end was cut by 0 bases, the J end by 2 bases, with 13 bases between. The CDR3 here is CSARDGDANQETQYF. The CDR3 DNA follows: TGCAGTGCTAGAGATGGGGACGCAAATCAAGAGACCCAGTACTTC.

This clonotype was detected only a few times. The CDR3 reads CSVAQSYEQYF. CDR3 bases: TGCAGCGTTGCTCAGTCCTACGAGCAGTACTTC. The chain is built from TRBV29-1 and TRBJ2-7; D remains ambiguous. The length of the CDR3 is 11 residues. V shed 4 bases and J shed 1 base, with 5 bases lying between them. CDR1 SQVTM and CDR2 ANQGSEA come from the germline V gene.

V is TRBV10-3 and J is TRBJ2-1; a possible D gene is TRBD1 (7 bases). The length of the CDR3 is 16 residues. Germline V gene sequence: CDR1 ENHRY, CDR2 SYGVKD. V was shortened by 7 bases and J by 4 bases, with 20 bases between the two germline ends. This CDR3 is CAITGGTAEGYNEQFF. The CDR3, as DNA: TGTGCCATCACCGGCGGGACAGCCGAGGGATACAATGAGCAGTTCTTC.

This clonotype was counted a few times. The chain combines TRBV6-5 with TRBJ1-2; D remains unclear. Looked up from germline, CDR1 is MNHEY and CDR2 is SVGAGI. The CDR3 loop spans 13 amino acids. The V end was cut by 6 bases, the J end by 6 bases, with 14 bases between. As DNA, the CDR3 is TGTGCCAGCAGCCCGGTGCAGGCAGATGGCTACACCTTC. Its protein product is CASSPVQADGYTF.

This clonotype was observed once. The junction shows a germline mismatch at one end, possibly a read error. The J gene is TRBJ2-1, the V gene TRBV12-3 or TRBV12-4; D is ambiguous. The CDR3 runs to 10 residues. This CDR3 reads CASMGNEQCF. The CDR3 coding sequence is TGTGCCAGCATGGGCAATGAGCAGTGCTTC.